The rows below give T cell receptor beta chains drawn from one sample of a study of blood T cell repertoires in COVID-19. TCRdb keeps only in-frame clones here, not all; method: immunoSEQ multiplex PCR. The profile shows about 67,000 clones, roughly 90% of them singletons. Specimen: peripheral blood. These receptors came from a man over 45 with active COVID-19. Both conserved end residues are part of each CDR3. The D gene is left open where the match is weak. Size tells how often a clone was seen (once, few, many) or the class of an expanded clone, and some rows leave it out.

TRBV19	few	-	TRBJ2-5	TGTGCCAGTAGTATCGGTCGTGGCCAAGAGACCCAGTACTTC	CASSIGRGQETQYF
TRBV30	-	-	TRBJ2-5	TGTGCCTGGAGTGTACGCGGCAGCAGCCAAGAGACCCAGTACTTC	CAWSVRGSSQETQYF
TRBV5-1	-	-	TRBJ2-1	TGCGCCAGCAGCTTAGGCGGGAACTCCTACAATGAGCAGTTCTTC	CASSLGGNSYNEQFF
TRBV9	-	-	TRBJ2-6	TGTGCCAGCAGCGTTAGGGCCAACGTCCTGACTTTC	CASSVRANVLTF
TRBV5-1	-	TRBD2	TRBJ2-1	TGCGCCAGCAGCTTGGTTAGCGGGAGGGTTCTGAATGAGCAGTTCTTC	CASSLVSGRVLNEQFF
TRBV7-6	-	TRBD1	TRBJ2-7	TGTGCCAGCAGCCGCGTAGGGACAGGGCTCGACGAGCAGTACTTC	CASSRVGTGLDEQYF
TRBV27	once	TRBD1	TRBJ2-1	TGTGCCAGCAGTATACTACAGGGGATCGGCAATGAGCAGTTCTTC	CASSILQGIGNEQFF
TRBV27	-	TRBD2	TRBJ2-3	TGTGCCAGCAGTACGCGGGGACTAGCGGGCACAGATACGCAGTATTTT	CASSTRGLAGTDTQYF
TRBV24-1	-	-	TRBJ2-3	TGTGCCACCAGTGACTCCAGGGTTAGCACAGATACGCAGTATTTT	CATSDSRVSTDTQYF
TRBV7-3	-	-	TRBJ2-1	TGTGCCAGCAGCGAGGGACTTCTATACAATGAGCAGTTCTTC	CASSEGLLYNEQFF
TRBV4-1	-	TRBD1	TRBJ1-1	TGCGCCAGCAGCCAAGGCCGACAGGGTGAAGGTGAAGCTTTCTTT	CASSQGRQGEGEAFF
TRBV18	-	-	TRBJ1-2	TGTGCCAGCTCACCACAAGGCTCAGGGAAAAACTATGGCTACACCTTC	CASSPQGSGKNYGYTF
TRBV19	-	-	TRBJ1-2	TGTGCCAGTACCCCCGCCTTGCAGGCCGTCTATGGCTACACCTTC	CASTPALQAVYGYTF
TRBV6-5	few	-	TRBJ1-2	TGTGCCAGCGGTAGTTATGGCTACACCTTC	CASGSYGYTF
TRBV5-1	-	TRBD1	TRBJ1-4	TGCGCCAGCAGCAGAGGGACAGAGAATGAAAAACTGTTTTTT	CASSRGTENEKLFF
TRBV6-5	-	-	TRBJ2-5	TGTGCCGTGACTGCAATGGGGGCCCGAGAGACCCAGTACTTC	CAVTAMGARETQYF
TRBV19	-	TRBD1	TRBJ1-5	TGTGCCAGTCAAGGACAGGGTTTTACAATTTCAACAGCCCAGCATTTT	CASQGQGFTISTAQHF
TRBV7-8	-	-	TRBJ2-1	TGTGCCAGCAGCTTAGGTTCGACAGTATTATTCTTC	CASSLGSTVLFF
TRBV28	-	-	TRBJ2-7	TGTGCCAGCAGCCCCTATGAGGGTTACGAGCAGTACTTC	CASSPYEGYEQYF
TRBV5-4	-	TRBD2	TRBJ2-3	TGTGCCAGCAGCTGGGCCGCAGCGGGGCGCACAGATACGCAGTATTTT	CASSWAAAGRTDTQYF
TRBV2	-	-	TRBJ2-3	TGTGCCAGCATGCGGCACACAGATACGCAGTATTTT	CASMRHTDTQYF
TRBV6-2/TRBV6-3	-	-	TRBJ2-7	TGTGCCAGCTGCCACCTAGGGGCATACGAGCAGTACTTC	CASCHLGAYEQYF
TRBV4-2	-	TRBD1	TRBJ2-1	TGTGCCAGCAGCCCCCCGACAGGGGGCGCTGAGCAGTTCTTC	CASSPPTGGAEQFF
TRBV19	-	-	TRBJ1-5	TGTGCCAGTACCCACCGGGGCAATCAGCCCCAGCATTTT	CASTHRGNQPQHF
TRBV28	-	TRBD2	TRBJ2-7	TGTGCCAGCAGTTCAAGATCAAGCGGGGCCTCCTACGAGCAGTACTTC	CASSSRSSGASYEQYF
TRBV4-1	-	TRBD2	TRBJ2-1	TGCGCCAGCAGCCAAGAATGGACTAGCGGGAATAGTGAGCAGTTCTTC	CASSQEWTSGNSEQFF
TRBV7-2	-	-	TRBJ2-1	TGTGCCACGGGGGTAGACAGGGCTAGGGACAATGAGCAGTTCTTC	CATGVDRARDNEQFF
TRBV18	-	-	TRBJ2-1	TGTGCCAGCTCACCATGGCGGGGACCCTACAATGAGCAGTTCTTC	CASSPWRGPYNEQFF
TRBV5-4	-	TRBD1	TRBJ1-3	TGTGCCAGCAGCTATGGACAGGGGACAAACACCATATATTTT	CASSYGQGTNTIYF
TRBV7-3	-	-	TRBJ2-7	TGTGCCAGCAGCCTACCTCGCCAGCGCTCCTACGAGCAGTACTTC	CASSLPRQRSYEQYF
TRBV19	-	TRBD2	TRBJ2-2	TGTGCCAGTAGTATCCGGAGCGGGGGGGCCGGCGGGGAGCTGTTTTTT	CASSIRSGGAGGELFF
TRBV4-2	-	-	TRBJ2-7	TGTGCCAGCAGCCAAGTTGGACAGCCCTACGAGCAGTACTTC	CASSQVGQPYEQYF
TRBV2	-	-	TRBJ1-6	TGTGCCAGCAGTGAACAGGGGTTATATAATTCACCCCTCCACTTT	CASSEQGLYNSPLHF
TRBV14	-	TRBD2	TRBJ2-5	TGTGCCAGCAGTCTGGGGTTAGCGGGAGCTGAGACCCAGTACTTC	CASSLGLAGAETQYF
TRBV28	-	TRBD1	TRBJ2-1	TGTGCCAGCAGGCCAAGGACAGGGAGCTACAATGAGCAGTTCTTC	CASRPRTGSYNEQFF
TRBV10-2	-	-	TRBJ2-2	TGCGCCAGCAGTGATGGGAGGAACACCGGGGAGCTGTTTTTT	CASSDGRNTGELFF
TRBV19	-	-	TRBJ2-1	TGTGCCAGTAGTATAGGAGGGATCTACTCCTACAATGAGCAGTTCTTC	CASSIGGIYSYNEQFF
TRBV9	-	TRBD1	TRBJ2-2	TGTGCCAGCAGCGTAGATGCACAGGGGTCAACCGGGGAGCTGTTTTTT	CASSVDAQGSTGELFF
TRBV2	-	TRBD1	TRBJ1-5	TGTGCCAGCAAACAGGGGAATCAGCCCCAGCATTTT	CASKQGNQPQHF
TRBV5-1	-	-	TRBJ1-6	TGCGCCAGCCAAAGGGAGGGAAGCTCCTATAATTCACCCCTCCACTTT	CASQREGSSYNSPLHF
TRBV6-2/TRBV6-3	-	TRBD2	TRBJ2-1	TGTGCCAGCAGTGGGGATAGACTAGCGGGATACAATGAGCAGTTCTTC	CASSGDRLAGYNEQFF
TRBV18	-	-	TRBJ2-4	TGTGCCAGCTCACCGCAGGGGCAGGGAAAAAACATTCAGTACTTC	CASSPQGQGKNIQYF
TRBV24-1	few	TRBD1	TRBJ1-1	TGTGCCACCAGTGAAGGGACAGCCACTGAAGCTTTCTTT	CATSEGTATEAFF
TRBV7-2	-	TRBD2	TRBJ2-7	TGTGCCAGCAGCTTAGCCTCCGGAACTAGCGTTACCTACGAGCAGTACTTC	CASSLASGTSVTYEQYF
TRBV15	-	-	TRBJ1-1	TGTGCCACCAGCAGTGGTATACTAAACACTGAAGCTTTCTTT	CATSSGILNTEAFF
TRBV25-1	once	TRBD1	TRBJ2-3	TGTGCCAGCAGCTCGGGACAGGGGGCTGCAGATACGCAGTATTTT	CASSSGQGAADTQYF
TRBV19	-	-	TRBJ2-1	TGTGCCAGTAGTAAGAGGGCAGTTCTCAATGAGCAGTTCTTC	CASSKRAVLNEQFF
TRBV5-4	few	-	TRBJ1-4	TGTGCCAGCAACGAACAGGGAACTAATGAAAAACTGTTTTTT	CASNEQGTNEKLFF